The entry below gives a single T cell receptor beta chain sequence along with its context. What it recognizes is unknown. Libraries of TCR beta came from iRepertoire HTBI primers plus Arm-PCR of CDR3 regions. TCRdb processed the multiplex PCR reads anew with MiXCR; each CDR3 protein has one entry. This table holds some 370,000 distinct CDR3 sequences, roughly 25% found once. Indicated time point: persistent/refractory GD, antithyroid drugs over 5 years with positive TRAb. Extracted RNA from PBMCs served as the source of the TCR library. Roughly 9.3 milliliters of peripheral blood were taken and placed in EDTA tubes. The germline V and J ends were trimmed by 1 base and 5 bases, with 15 bases remaining between them. The CDR3 is 15 residues long. Looked up from germline, CDR1 is MGHRA and CDR2 is YSYEKL. This sample is drawn from a study of regulatory T cells in long-lasting Graves disease. Study-level findings and limits: The study found lower TCR diversity in persistent Graves' patients than in newly diagnosed ones. Whereas approximately 950 public clonotypes were shared by new patients, persistent patients shared more, at some 3,000. Favored gene segments in persistent disease were TRBV28, TRBJ1-2 and TRBJ2-5.

The sequence derives from a middle-aged woman with Graves disease. The sequencing here drew on peripheral blood mononuclear cells (PBMCs), taken when the disease was refractory, from a patient treated with antithyroid drugs. The rearrangement uses TRBV4-1 and TRBJ2-7; TRBD1 might be the D (5 bases). CDR3 protein: CASSQAPGFVDEQYF. CDR3 bases: TGCGCCAGCAGCCAAGCCCCAGGGTTTGTTGACGAGCAGTACTTC.